This TCR beta chain was documented in a study of T cell changes during pregnancy in multiple sclerosis. Libraries were prepared by immunoSEQ multiplex PCR; TCRdb keeps only in-frame clonotypes and omits some of them. The profile shows about 130,000 clones, around 95% of them singletons. Germline CDR1 and CDR2: SGHTA and FQGNSA. The CDR3 covers 13 residues. Trimming pared 5 bases from V and 9 bases from J, leaving 14 bases between. This sequence joins TRBV7-2 and TRBJ2-1; no firm D call. The clonotype comes from a female donor with multiple sclerosis, enrolled in a pregnancy study. The sequences come from peripheral blood, collected after pregnancy. In DNA, the CDR3 is TGTGCCAGCAGCCCTAAGAACGGCGGTGAGCAGTTCTTC. As protein: CASSPKNGGEQFF.